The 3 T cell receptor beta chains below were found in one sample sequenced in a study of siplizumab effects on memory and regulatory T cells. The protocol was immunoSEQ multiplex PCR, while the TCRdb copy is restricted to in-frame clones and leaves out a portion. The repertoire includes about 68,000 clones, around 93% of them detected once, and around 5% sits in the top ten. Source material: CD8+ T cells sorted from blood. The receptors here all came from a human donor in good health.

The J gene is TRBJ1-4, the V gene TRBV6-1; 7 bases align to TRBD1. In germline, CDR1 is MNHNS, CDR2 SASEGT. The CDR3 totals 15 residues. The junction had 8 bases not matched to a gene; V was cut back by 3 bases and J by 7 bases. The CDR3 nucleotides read TGTGCCAGCAGTGAGGGAGGGGGCGAGAGTGAAAAACTGTTTTTT. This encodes CASSEGGGESEKLFF.

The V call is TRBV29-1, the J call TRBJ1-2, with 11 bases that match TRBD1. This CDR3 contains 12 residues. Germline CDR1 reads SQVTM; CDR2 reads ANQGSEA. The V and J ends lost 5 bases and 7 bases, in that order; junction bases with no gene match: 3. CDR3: CSVWGQGGGYTF. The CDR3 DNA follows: TGCAGCGTTTGGGGACAGGGGGGTGGCTACACCTTC.

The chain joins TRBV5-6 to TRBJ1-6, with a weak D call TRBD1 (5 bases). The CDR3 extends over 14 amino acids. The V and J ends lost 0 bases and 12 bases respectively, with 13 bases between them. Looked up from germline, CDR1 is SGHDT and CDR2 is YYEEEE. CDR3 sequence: CASSLGPGVEPLHF. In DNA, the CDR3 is TGTGCCAGCAGCTTGGGTCCGGGGGTTGAACCCCTCCACTTT.